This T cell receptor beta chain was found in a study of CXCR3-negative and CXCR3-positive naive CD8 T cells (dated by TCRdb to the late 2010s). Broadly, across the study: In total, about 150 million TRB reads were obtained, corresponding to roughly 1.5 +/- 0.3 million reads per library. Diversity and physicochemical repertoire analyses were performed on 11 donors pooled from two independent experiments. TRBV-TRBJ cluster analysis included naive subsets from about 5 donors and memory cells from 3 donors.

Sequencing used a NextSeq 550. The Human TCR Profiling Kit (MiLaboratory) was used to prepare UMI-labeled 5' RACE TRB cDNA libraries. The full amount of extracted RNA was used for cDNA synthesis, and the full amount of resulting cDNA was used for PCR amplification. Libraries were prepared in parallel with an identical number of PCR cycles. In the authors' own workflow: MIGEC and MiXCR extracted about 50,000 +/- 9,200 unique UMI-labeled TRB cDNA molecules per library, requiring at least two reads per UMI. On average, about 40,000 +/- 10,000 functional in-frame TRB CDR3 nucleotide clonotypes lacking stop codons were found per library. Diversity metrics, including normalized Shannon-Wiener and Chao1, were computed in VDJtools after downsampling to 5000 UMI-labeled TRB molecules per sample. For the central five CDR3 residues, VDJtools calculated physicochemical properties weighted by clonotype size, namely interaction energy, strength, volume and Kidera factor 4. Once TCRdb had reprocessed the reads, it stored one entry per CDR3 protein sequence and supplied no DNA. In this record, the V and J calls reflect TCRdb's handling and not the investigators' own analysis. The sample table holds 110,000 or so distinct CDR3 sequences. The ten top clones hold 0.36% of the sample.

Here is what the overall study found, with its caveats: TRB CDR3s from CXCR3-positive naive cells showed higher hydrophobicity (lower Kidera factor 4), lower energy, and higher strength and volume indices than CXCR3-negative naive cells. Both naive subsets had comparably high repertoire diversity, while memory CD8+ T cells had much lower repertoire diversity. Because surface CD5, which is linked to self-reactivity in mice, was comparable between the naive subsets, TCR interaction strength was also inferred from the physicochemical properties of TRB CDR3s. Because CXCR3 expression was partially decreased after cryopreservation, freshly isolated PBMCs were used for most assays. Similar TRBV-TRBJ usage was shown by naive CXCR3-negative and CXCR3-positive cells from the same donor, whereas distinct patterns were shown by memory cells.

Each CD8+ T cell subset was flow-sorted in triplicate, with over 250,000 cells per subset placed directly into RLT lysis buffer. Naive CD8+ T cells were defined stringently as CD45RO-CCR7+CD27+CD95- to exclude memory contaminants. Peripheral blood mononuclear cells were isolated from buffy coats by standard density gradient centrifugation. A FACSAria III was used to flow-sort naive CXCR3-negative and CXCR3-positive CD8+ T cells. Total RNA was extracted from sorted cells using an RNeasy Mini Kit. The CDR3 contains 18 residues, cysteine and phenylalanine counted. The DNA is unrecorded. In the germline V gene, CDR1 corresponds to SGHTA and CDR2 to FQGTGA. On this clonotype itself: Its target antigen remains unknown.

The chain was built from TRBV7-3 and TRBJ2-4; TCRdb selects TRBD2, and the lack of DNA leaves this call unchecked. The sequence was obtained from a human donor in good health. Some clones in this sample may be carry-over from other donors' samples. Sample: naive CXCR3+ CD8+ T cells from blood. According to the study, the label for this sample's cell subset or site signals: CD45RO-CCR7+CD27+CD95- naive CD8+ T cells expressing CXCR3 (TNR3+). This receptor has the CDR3 CASSPPSLAGGPEVIQYF. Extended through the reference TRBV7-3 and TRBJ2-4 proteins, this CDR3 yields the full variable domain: GAGVSQTPSNKVTEKGKYVELRCDPISGHTALYWYRQSLGQGPEFLIYFQGTGAADDSGLPNDRFFAVRPEGSVSTLKIQRTERGDSAVYLCASSPPSLAGGPEVIQYFGAGTRLSVL.